These 7 T cell receptor beta chains were all obtained from the same sample, sequenced in a study of cytomegalovirus exposure and HLA in healthy donors. The PCR contained 60 Vbeta and 13 Jbeta primers. Libraries were prepared by immunoSEQ multiplex PCR; TCRdb keeps only in-frame clonotypes and omits some of them. The data show around 120,000 clones, 75% to 85% seen once. Sample: PBMCs. All receptors derive from a young man in good health and CMV-seropositive.

The rearrangement joins TRBV5-4 to TRBJ2-3, with D perhaps matching TRBD2 (5 bases). This CDR3 contains 15 residues. The germline V gene encodes CDR1 SGHNT and CDR2 YYREEE (reference sequence). The V gene lost 5 bases and the J gene lost 0 bases, with 13 bases spanning the gap. The chain's CDR3 is CASRPDWTSTDTQYF. In nucleotides, the CDR3 is TGTGCCAGCAGGCCTGACTGGACTAGCACAGATACGCAGTATTTT.

This chain's CDR3 is CASSQVGLVSSYNEQFF. CDR3 coding DNA: TGTGCCAGCAGCCAAGTTGGACTAGTTTCCAGCTACAATGAGCAGTTCTTC. The chain is built from TRBV4-2 and TRBJ2-1; 7 bases agree with TRBD2. The junction had 9 bases not matched to a gene; V was cut back by 1 base and J by 3 bases. The CDR3 is made up of 17 amino acids. The germline gives CDR1 LGHNA, CDR2 YNFKEQ.

The V and J genes are TRBV5-4 and TRBJ2-7; TRBD1 aligns across 9 bases. Trimming removed 0 bases from V and 5 bases from J; junction bases left unmatched: 3. The V gene's germline CDR1 is SGHNT and CDR2 YYREEE (reference sequence). The CDR3 is made up of 14 amino acids. CDR3 loop: CASSLGDRVNEQYF. The DNA of the CDR3 is TGTGCCAGCAGCTTGGGGGACAGGGTTAACGAGCAGTACTTC.

V usage is TRBV15 and J usage is TRBJ2-2, with a possible D match to TRBD2 (6 bases). This CDR3 has 14 residues. CDR1 LNHNV and CDR2 YYDKDF come from the germline V gene (reference sequence). V gave up 6 bases and J gave up 3 bases, with 11 bases separating them. CDR3 loop: CATREGRDTGELFF. The CDR3, as DNA: TGTGCCACCAGGGAGGGTCGTGACACCGGGGAGCTGTTTTTT. The whole variable domain, filled in from reference TRBV15 and TRBJ2-2, reads DAMVIQNPRYQVTQFGKPVTLSCSQTLNHNVMYWYQQKSSQAPKLLFHYYDKDFNNEADTPDNFQSRRPNTSFCFLDIRSPGLGDTAMYLCATREGRDTGELFFGEGSRLTVL.

This chain joins TRBV14 and TRBJ2-7; D is ambiguous. Trimming left V 1 base short and J 1 base short, with 11 bases between. The germline V gene encodes CDR1 SGHDN and CDR2 FVKESK. The CDR3 is 15 residues long. The CDR3: CASSQARRSSYEQYF. In DNA form, the CDR3 reads TGTGCCAGCAGCCAAGCTAGACGGTCATCCTACGAGCAGTACTTC.

The V and J genes are TRBV4-2 and TRBJ2-5; 10 bases line up with TRBD2. The V gene's germline CDR1 is LGHNA and CDR2 YNFKEQ. After removal of 0 bases from V and 7 bases from J, the junction contained 5 bases not matched to a gene. The CDR3 extends over 15 amino acids. CDR3 region: CASSQDRLAGGTQYF. CDR3 in DNA: TGTGCCAGCAGCCAAGATCGACTAGCGGGCGGGACCCAGTACTTC.

The chain joins TRBV7-2 to TRBJ2-3; no clear D. The germline V gene encodes CDR1 SGHTA and CDR2 FQGNSA. The V end was cut by 5 bases, the J end by 8 bases, with 8 bases between. This CDR3 has 11 residues. Here the CDR3 DNA reads TGTGCCAGCAGCCTAATAATTACGCAGTATTTT. It is translated as CASSLIITQYF.